The text below deals with one T cell receptor (beta chain). Germline CDR1 reads MNHEY; CDR2 reads SVGAGI. This CDR3 contains 13 residues. The trim removed 6 bases at V and 4 bases at J, leaving 2 bases unmatched. This sample was included in a study of T cell responses to AZD1222 COVID-19 vaccine. TCRdb keeps only in-frame clones here, not all; method: immunoSEQ multiplex PCR. The top ten hold around 9.5% of the sample, which has approximately 130,000 clones, 70% to 90% seen once. The source of this sequence is an adult who received the AZD1222 COVID-19 vaccine. This sample comprised peripheral blood, obtained 28 days after the second AZD1222 dose. V gene TRBV6-5 combines with J gene TRBJ1-3; 8 nucleotides line up with TRBD1. CDR3 coding DNA: TGTGCCAGCAGCGGACAGGGAGGAAACACCATATATTTT. It translates to CASSGQGGNTIYF.